The clone carrying this T cell receptor (beta chain) was seen more than once but under ten times. The target antigen is unknown. An end of the junction differs from the germline gene, which may be a read error. Patients were excluded because of uncontrolled infection, other autoimmune disease, pregnancy or lactation. Used for diagnoses were clinical symptoms, serum thyroxine and TRAb, thyroid ultrasound and orbital computed tomography. The length of the CDR3 is 11 residues. CDR1 is MDHEN, CDR2 SYDVKM, per germline. This entry comes from a study of T cells in Graves' hyperthyroidism and ophthalmopathy. Amplification of TCR beta CDR3 regions was performed using RNA transcripts as template. HTBI primers were employed in a first-round RT-PCR of the TCR CDR3. MiXCR, applied by TCRdb to the multiplex PCR reads, yields one record per CDR3 protein. The sample lists approximately 400,000 distinct CDR3 sequences, around 14% occurring once.

Study outcomes and limitations: Before onset, ophthalmopathy was predicted by the model a median approximately 6.7 months earlier.

This rearrangement joins TRBV28 to TRBJ2-7; TRBD1 matches 7 bases. Sequenced sample: blood. The clonotype was recovered from a woman younger than 30 with Graves' hyperthyroidism. CDR3 DNA sequence: TGTGCCAGCAGCCGGGACAGCGTAGAGGTTTTC. Protein product: CASSRDSVEVF.